This entry describes one TCR beta chain. Its antigen is as yet unknown. This sample was included in a study of monozygotic twins with inflammatory bowel disease. TCRdb reanalyzed the 5' RACE reads, giving one entry per CDR3 protein sequence and no DNA. The sample has 420,000 or so distinct CDR3 sequences. Study-level findings and limits: For IBD patients, clonotypes shared with others were fewer than for healthy twins, especially with disease activity.

The V gene's germline CDR1 is SGHRS and CDR2 YFSETQ. CDR3 length: 18 residues. The receptor's source is a human donor with ulcerative colitis or Crohn's disease, or a healthy co-twin of an affected twin (not recorded which). The chain is built from TRBV5-1 and TRBJ2-1; TCRdb indicates TRBD2, and absent DNA this call remains unverified. The sequencing input was blood. The CDR3 region is CASSLISPGPPSYNEQFF.